The next 4 T cell receptor beta chains were all read from a single sample in a study of vaccination and CD4 T cells after COVID-19. The study sequenced cultured CD4+ T cell DNA using the Oncomine TCR Beta short-read assay. TCRdb re-derived calls from the PCR reads in MiXCR, one entry per CDR3 protein. The table records roughly 14,000 distinct CDR3 sequences, around 50% of them present only once. No antigen has been identified for these receptors. Sample treatment: approximately 10-day PBMC culture with coronavirus spike peptide pools or control peptides (ViraFEST assay). Source material: CD4+ T cells from blood, cultured in vitro. The receptors come from a human donor who had recovered from COVID-19.

The chain links TRBV15 to TRBJ1-1, with D possibly matching TRBD1 (6 bases). Germline V CDR1 and CDR2: LNHNV, YYDKDF (reference sequence). V was pared by 0 bases and J by 4 bases, with 6 bases between. The CDR3 has 13 amino acids. CDR3 sequence: CATSREQGTEAFF. The DNA for the CDR3 is TGTGCCACCAGCAGAGAACAGGGCACTGAAGCTTTCTTT. The whole variable domain, filled in from reference TRBV15 and TRBJ1-1, reads DAMVIQNPRYQVTQFGKPVTLSCSQTLNHNVMYWYQQKSSQAPKLLFHYYDKDFNNEADTPDNFQSRRPNTSFCFLDIRSPGLGDTAMYLCATSREQGTEAFFGQGTRLTVV.

This clonotype was picked up a small number of times. The chain is built from TRBV5-1 and TRBJ1-3, with D unresolved. Germline-derived CDR1 and CDR2 are SGHRS and YFSETQ. The CDR3 extends over 16 amino acids. V shed 0 bases and J shed 0 bases, with 10 bases lying between them. In DNA form, the CDR3 reads TGCGCCAGCAGCTTGGGGGTGGCAGGCTCTGGAAACACCATATATTTT. Translated: CASSLGVAGSGNTIYF.

The V and J genes are TRBV20-1 and TRBJ2-1; 13 nucleotides agree with TRBD2. The CDR3 sequence is 19 residues long. In germline, CDR1 is DFQATT, CDR2 SNEGSKA (reference sequence). V was clipped by 0 bases and J by 8 bases; unmatched bases: 16. DNA for the CDR3: TGCAGTGCTAGAGATGTCCATTCCGGGACTAGCGGGAAGTTGGATGAGCAGTTCTTC. This gives the protein CSARDVHSGTSGKLDEQFF.

V and J are TRBV20-1 and TRBJ1-2, with a tentative D call TRBD1 (6 bases). The CDR3 spans 16 residues. Trimming pared 6 bases from V and 3 bases from J, leaving 23 bases between. Germline values: CDR1 DFQATT, CDR2 SNEGSKA (reference sequence). The CDR3 protein is CSAGNGGGSSHYGYTF. The CDR3 DNA reads as TGCAGTGCGGGGAACGGGGGCGGCTCCTCACACTATGGCTACACCTTC.